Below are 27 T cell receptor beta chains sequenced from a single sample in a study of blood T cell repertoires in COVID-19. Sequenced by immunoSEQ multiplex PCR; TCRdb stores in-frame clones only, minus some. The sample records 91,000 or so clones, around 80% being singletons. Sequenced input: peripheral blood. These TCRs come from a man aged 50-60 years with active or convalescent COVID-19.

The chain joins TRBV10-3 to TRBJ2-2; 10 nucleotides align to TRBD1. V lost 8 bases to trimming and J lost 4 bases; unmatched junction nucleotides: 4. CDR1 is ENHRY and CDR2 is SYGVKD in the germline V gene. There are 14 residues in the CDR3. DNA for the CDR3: TGTGCCATCCGACAGGGGGCTAGCACCGGGGAGCTGTTTTTT. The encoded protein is CAIRQGASTGELFF.

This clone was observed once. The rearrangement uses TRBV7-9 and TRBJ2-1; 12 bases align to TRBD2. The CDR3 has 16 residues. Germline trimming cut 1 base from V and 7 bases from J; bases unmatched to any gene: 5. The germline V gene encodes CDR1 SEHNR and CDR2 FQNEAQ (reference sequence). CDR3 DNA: TGTGCCAGCAGCTTAGGACTAGCGGGGGAGGGGAATGAGCAGTTCTTC. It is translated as CASSLGLAGEGNEQFF.

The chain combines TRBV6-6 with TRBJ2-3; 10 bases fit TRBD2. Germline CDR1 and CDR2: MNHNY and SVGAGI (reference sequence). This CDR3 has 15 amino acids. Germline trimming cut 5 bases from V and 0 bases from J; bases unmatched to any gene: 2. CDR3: CASSQLAGSTDTQYF. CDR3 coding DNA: TGTGCCAGCAGTCAACTAGCGGGGAGCACAGATACGCAGTATTTT.

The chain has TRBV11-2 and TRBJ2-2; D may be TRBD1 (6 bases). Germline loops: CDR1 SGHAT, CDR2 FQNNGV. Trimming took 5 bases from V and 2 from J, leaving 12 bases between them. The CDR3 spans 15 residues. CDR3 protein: CASSRRDTNTGELFF. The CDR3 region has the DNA TGTGCCAGCAGCCGCCGGGACACAAACACCGGGGAGCTGTTTTTT.

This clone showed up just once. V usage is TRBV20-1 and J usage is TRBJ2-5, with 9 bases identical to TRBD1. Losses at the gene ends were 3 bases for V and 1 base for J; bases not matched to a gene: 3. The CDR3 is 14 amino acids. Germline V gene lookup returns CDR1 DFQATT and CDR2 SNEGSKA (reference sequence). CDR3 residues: CSASRTGVQETQYF. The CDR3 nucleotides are TGCAGTGCTAGTCGGACAGGGGTCCAAGAGACCCAGTACTTC.

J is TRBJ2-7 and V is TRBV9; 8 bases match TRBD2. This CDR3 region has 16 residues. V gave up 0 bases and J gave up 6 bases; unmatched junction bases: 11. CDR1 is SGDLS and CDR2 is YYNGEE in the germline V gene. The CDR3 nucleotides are TGTGCCAGCAGCGTAGGGGGGGTAGCGGGGACGTCCGAGCAGTACTTC. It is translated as CASSVGGVAGTSEQYF.

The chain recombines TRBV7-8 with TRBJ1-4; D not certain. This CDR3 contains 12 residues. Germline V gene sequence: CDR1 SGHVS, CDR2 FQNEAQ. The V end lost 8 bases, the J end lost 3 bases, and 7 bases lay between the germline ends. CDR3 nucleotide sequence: TGTGCCAGCGGCCGGGCTAATGAAAAACTGTTTTTT. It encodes CASGRANEKLFF.

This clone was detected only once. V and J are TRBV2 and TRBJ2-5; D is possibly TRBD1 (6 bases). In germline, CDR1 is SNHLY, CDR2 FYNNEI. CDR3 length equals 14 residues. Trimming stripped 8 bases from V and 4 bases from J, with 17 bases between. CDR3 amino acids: CASRPVRGGETQYF. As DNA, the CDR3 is TGTGCCAGCCGCCCCGTGAGAGGGGGAGAGACCCAGTACTTC.

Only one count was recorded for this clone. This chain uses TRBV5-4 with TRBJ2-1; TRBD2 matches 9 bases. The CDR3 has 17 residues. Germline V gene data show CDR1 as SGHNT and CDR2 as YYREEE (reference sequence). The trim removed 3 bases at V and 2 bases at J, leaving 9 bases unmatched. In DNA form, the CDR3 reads TGTGCCAGCAGCTCCCCCCTAGCGGGGAGCACCTACAATGAGCAGTTCTTC. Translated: CASSSPLAGSTYNEQFF.

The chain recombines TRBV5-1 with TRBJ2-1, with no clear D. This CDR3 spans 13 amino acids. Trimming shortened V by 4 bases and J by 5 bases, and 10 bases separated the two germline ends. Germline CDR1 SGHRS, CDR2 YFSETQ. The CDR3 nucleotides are TGCGCCAGCAGCCCAGGATCGGACAATGAGCAGTTCTTC. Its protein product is CASSPGSDNEQFF.

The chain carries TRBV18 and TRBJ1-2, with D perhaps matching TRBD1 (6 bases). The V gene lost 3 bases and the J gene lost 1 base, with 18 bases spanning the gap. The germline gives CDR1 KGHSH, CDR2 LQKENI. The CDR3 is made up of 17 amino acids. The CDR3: CASSPQNVQGLNYGYTF. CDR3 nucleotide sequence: TGTGCCAGCTCACCTCAGAACGTGCAGGGGCTTAACTATGGCTACACCTTC.

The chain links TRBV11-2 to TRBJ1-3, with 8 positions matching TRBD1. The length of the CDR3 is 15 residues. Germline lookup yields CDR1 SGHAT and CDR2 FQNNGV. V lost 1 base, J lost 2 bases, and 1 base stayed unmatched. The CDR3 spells CASSLAGGPGNTIYF. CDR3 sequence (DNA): TGTGCCAGCAGCTTAGCAGGGGGCCCTGGAAACACCATATATTTT.

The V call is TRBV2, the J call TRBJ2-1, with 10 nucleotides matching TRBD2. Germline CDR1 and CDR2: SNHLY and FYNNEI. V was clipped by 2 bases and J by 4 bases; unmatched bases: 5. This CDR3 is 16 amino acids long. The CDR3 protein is CASSERGLAPYNEQFF. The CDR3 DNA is TGTGCCAGCAGTGAAAGGGGACTAGCGCCATACAATGAGCAGTTCTTC.

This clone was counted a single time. The CDR3 region has the DNA TGCGCCAGCAGCCAGGACAGGGTGCGGTTCTTC. It codes for CASSQDRVRFF. This rearrangement joins TRBV5-1 to TRBJ2-1; TRBD1 agrees at 8 bases. The V gene's germline CDR1 is SGHRS and CDR2 YFSETQ. The CDR3 consists of 11 residues. V shed 4 bases and J 15 bases; nucleotides not matched to a gene: 6.

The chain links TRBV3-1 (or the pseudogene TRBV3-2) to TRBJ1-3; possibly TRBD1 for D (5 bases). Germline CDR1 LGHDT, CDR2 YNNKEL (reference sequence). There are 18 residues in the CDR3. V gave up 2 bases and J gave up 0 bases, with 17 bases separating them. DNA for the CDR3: TGTGCCAGCAGCCAATTGCCGGGAGGGGTCCTCTCTGGAAACACCATATATTTT. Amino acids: CASSQLPGGVLSGNTIYF.

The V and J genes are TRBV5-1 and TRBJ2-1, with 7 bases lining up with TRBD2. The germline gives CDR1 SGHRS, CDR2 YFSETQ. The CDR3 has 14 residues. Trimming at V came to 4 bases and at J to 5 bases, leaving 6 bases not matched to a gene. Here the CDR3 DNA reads TGCGCCAGCAGCGGGGGGGACGTCGACAATGAGCAGTTCTTC. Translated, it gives CASSGGDVDNEQFF. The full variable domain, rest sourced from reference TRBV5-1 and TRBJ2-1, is KAGVTQTPRYLIKTRGQQVTLSCSPISGHRSVSWYQQTPGQGLQFLFEYFSETQRNKGNFPGRFSGRQFSNSRSEMNVSTLELGDSALYLCASSGGDVDNEQFFGPGTRLTVL.

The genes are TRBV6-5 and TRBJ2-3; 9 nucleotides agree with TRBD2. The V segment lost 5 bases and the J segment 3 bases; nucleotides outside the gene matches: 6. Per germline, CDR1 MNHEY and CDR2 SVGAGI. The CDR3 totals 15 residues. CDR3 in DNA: TGTGCCAGCAGTCTAGCGGGGAGGAGGACAGATACGCAGTATTTT. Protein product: CASSLAGRRTDTQYF.

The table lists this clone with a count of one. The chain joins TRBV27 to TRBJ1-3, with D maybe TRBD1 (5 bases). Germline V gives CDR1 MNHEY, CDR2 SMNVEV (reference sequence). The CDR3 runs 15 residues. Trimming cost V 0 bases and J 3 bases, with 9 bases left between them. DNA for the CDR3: TGTGCCAGCAGTTTATCGGGGACTATTGGAAACACCATATATTTT. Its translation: CASSLSGTIGNTIYF.

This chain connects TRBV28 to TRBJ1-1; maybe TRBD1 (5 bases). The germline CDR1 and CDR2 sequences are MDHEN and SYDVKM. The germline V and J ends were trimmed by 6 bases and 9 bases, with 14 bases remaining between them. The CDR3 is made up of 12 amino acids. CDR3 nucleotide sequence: TGTGCCAGCAGGACAGAGTTGGTCAAAGCTTTCTTT. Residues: CASRTELVKAFF.

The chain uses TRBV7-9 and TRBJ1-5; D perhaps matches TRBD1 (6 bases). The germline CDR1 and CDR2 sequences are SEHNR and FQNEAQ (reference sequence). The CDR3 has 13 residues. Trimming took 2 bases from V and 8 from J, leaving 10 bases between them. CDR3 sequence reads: CASSLLGAEPQHF. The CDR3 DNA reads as TGTGCCAGCAGCTTACTGGGGGCTGAGCCCCAGCATTTT. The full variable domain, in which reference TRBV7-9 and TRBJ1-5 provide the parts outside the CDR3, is DTGVSQNPRHKITKRGQNVTFRCDPISEHNRLYWYRQTLGQGPEFLTYFQNEAQLEKSRLLSDRFSAERPKGSFSTLEIQRTEQGDSAMYLCASSLLGAEPQHFGDGTRLSIL.

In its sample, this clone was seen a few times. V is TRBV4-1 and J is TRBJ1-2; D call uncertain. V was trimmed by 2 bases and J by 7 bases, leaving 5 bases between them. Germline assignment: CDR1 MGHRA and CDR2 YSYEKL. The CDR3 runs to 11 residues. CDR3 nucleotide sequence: TGCGCCAGCAGCCAACGGGGTGGCTACACCTTC. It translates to CASSQRGGYTF.

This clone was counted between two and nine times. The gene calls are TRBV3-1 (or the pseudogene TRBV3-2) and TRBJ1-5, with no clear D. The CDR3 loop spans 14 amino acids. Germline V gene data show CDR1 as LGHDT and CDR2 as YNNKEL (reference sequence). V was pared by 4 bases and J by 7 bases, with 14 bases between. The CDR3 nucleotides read TGTGCCAGCAGCCCCTCGGGAGGTTGGCAGCCCCAGCATTTT. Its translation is CASSPSGGWQPQHF.

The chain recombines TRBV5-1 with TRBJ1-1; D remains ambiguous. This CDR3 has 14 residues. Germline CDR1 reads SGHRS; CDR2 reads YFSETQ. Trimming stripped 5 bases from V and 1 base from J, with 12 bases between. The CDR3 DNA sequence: TGCGCCAGCAGTTCTGTACGGGGGAACACTGAAGCTTTCTTT. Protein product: CASSSVRGNTEAFF.

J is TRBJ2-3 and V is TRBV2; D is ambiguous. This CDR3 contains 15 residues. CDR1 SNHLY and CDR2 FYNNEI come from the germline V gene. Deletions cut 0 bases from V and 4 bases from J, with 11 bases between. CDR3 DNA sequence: TGTGCCAGCAGTGAAGCGCTTCTCAGCGCAGATACGCAGTATTTT. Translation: CASSEALLSADTQYF.

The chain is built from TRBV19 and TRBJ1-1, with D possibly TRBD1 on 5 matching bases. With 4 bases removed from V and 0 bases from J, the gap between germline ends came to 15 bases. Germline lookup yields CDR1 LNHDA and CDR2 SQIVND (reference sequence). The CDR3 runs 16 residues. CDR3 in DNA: TGTGCCAGTAGTAAAGGGGCTAGAATCATGAACACTGAAGCTTTCTTT. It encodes CASSKGARIMNTEAFF.

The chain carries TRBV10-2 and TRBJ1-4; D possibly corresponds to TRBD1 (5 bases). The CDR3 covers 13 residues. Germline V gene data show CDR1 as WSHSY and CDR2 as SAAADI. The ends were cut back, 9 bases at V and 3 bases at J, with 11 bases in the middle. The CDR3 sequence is CASSGIANEKLFF. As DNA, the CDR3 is TGCGCCAGTTCAGGGATCGCTAATGAAAAACTGTTTTTT.

This CDR3 is CASSQDSGNTGELFF. The DNA of the CDR3 is TGTGCCAGCAGCCAAGATTCAGGAAACACCGGGGAGCTGTTTTTT. The rearrangement links TRBV3-1 (or the pseudogene TRBV3-2) to TRBJ2-2, with D unclear. Germline V CDR1 and CDR2: LGHDT, YNNKEL (reference sequence). V was trimmed by 0 bases and J by 2 bases, leaving 7 bases between them. There are 15 residues in the CDR3.